Listed below are T cell receptor beta chains from one sample, sequenced in a study of blood T cell repertoires in COVID-19. Sequenced by immunoSEQ multiplex PCR; TCRdb stores in-frame clones only, minus some. The sample contains about 150,000 clones, more than 80% of which appear only once. The specimen was peripheral blood. The receptors come from a woman aged 60-75 years with active COVID-19. Each CDR3 is given with its conserved first and last residue. A D gene is named only where the DNA matches it firmly. Size values are once, few and many counts, or a class for expanded clones, and some rows have none.

v_gene: TRBV5-4
d_gene: .
j_gene: TRBJ1-6
abundance: .
CDR3aa: CASSLVPGGLTNSPLHF
CDR3nt: TGTGCCAGCAGCTTGGTCCCAGGAGGGCTTACGAATTCACCCCTCCACTTT

v_gene: TRBV28
d_gene: .
j_gene: TRBJ2-1
abundance: .
CDR3aa: CASTKYNEQFF
CDR3nt: TGTGCCAGCACAAAATACAATGAGCAGTTCTTC

v_gene: TRBV2
d_gene: TRBD2
j_gene: TRBJ2-5
abundance: .
CDR3aa: CASSLSPLAGGRYGGQETQYF
CDR3nt: TGTGCCAGCAGCCTTAGCCCATTAGCGGGAGGGCGGTATGGGGGACAAGAGACCCAGTACTTC

v_gene: TRBV11-2
d_gene: TRBD1
j_gene: TRBJ2-7
abundance: .
CDR3aa: CASSLQGAVQYF
CDR3nt: TGTGCCAGCAGCTTGCAGGGGGCAGTGCAGTACTTC

v_gene: TRBV5-4
d_gene: TRBD2
j_gene: TRBJ2-7
abundance: .
CDR3aa: CASSLSSGGTSEQYF
CDR3nt: TGTGCCAGCAGCTTGTCCTCGGGAGGGACCAGCGAGCAGTACTTC

v_gene: TRBV7-2
d_gene: .
j_gene: TRBJ2-7
abundance: .
CDR3aa: CASSSPTDYEQYF
CDR3nt: TGTGCCAGCAGTTCCCCGACAGATTACGAGCAGTACTTC

v_gene: TRBV5-1
d_gene: .
j_gene: TRBJ2-5
abundance: .
CDR3aa: CASSPGKETQYF
CDR3nt: TGCGCCAGCAGCCCAGGGAAAGAGACCCAGTACTTC

v_gene: TRBV27
d_gene: TRBD2
j_gene: TRBJ2-2
abundance: .
CDR3aa: CASSTPSGIIAGGPTGELFF
CDR3nt: TGTGCCAGCAGTACACCGAGTGGGATAATAGCGGGAGGGCCGACCGGGGAGCTGTTTTTT

v_gene: TRBV4-3
d_gene: TRBD2
j_gene: TRBJ2-7
abundance: .
CDR3aa: CASSPSRGLAGNEQYF
CDR3nt: TGCGCCAGCAGCCCTTCAAGGGGACTAGCGGGAAACGAGCAGTACTTC

v_gene: TRBV4-2
d_gene: .
j_gene: TRBJ2-7
abundance: .
CDR3aa: CASSQDWAYEQYF
CDR3nt: TGTGCCAGCAGCCAAGATTGGGCCTATGAGCAGTACTTC

v_gene: TRBV4-3
d_gene: TRBD2
j_gene: TRBJ2-3
abundance: .
CDR3aa: CASRRLAGTDTQYF
CDR3nt: TGCGCCAGCAGGCGACTAGCAGGCACAGATACGCAGTATTTT

v_gene: TRBV28
d_gene: .
j_gene: TRBJ2-2
abundance: .
CDR3aa: CASSLRPRWDTGELFF
CDR3nt: TGTGCCAGCAGTTTACGGCCTAGGTGGGACACCGGGGAGCTGTTTTTT

v_gene: TRBV5-4
d_gene: TRBD1
j_gene: TRBJ2-5
abundance: .
CDR3aa: CASSYLTGGPGETQYF
CDR3nt: TGTGCCAGCAGCTACTTAACAGGGGGACCCGGGGAGACCCAGTACTTC

v_gene: TRBV7-3
d_gene: TRBD2
j_gene: TRBJ2-1
abundance: .
CDR3aa: CASSSRLAGESGMGNEQFF
CDR3nt: TGTGCCAGCAGCTCCCGACTGGCGGGAGAGTCGGGCATGGGGAATGAGCAGTTCTTC

v_gene: TRBV10-3
d_gene: TRBD1
j_gene: TRBJ1-2
abundance: few
CDR3aa: CAITGGDSLNYGYTF
CDR3nt: TGTGCCATCACGGGGGGGGACAGCTTGAACTATGGCTACACCTTC

v_gene: TRBV19
d_gene: .
j_gene: TRBJ1-5
abundance: .
CDR3aa: CASSMGGNQPQHF
CDR3nt: TGTGCCAGTAGTATGGGGGGGAATCAGCCCCAGCATTTT

v_gene: TRBV11-3
d_gene: .
j_gene: TRBJ2-1
abundance: .
CDR3aa: CASWGLRFKYNEQFF
CDR3nt: TGTGCCAGTTGGGGGCTCCGCTTTAAATACAATGAGCAGTTCTTC

v_gene: TRBV3-1/TRBV3-2
d_gene: TRBD2
j_gene: TRBJ2-1
abundance: once
CDR3aa: CASSRGGSGSYNEQFF
CDR3nt: TGTGCCAGCAGCCGAGGCGGGAGTGGCTCCTACAATGAGCAGTTCTTC

v_gene: TRBV28
d_gene: .
j_gene: TRBJ2-7
abundance: .
CDR3aa: CASGWSDSYEQYF
CDR3nt: TGTGCCAGCGGGTGGAGCGATTCCTACGAGCAGTACTTC

v_gene: TRBV27
d_gene: .
j_gene: TRBJ2-1
abundance: once
CDR3aa: CASSLRGLPYNEQFF
CDR3nt: TGTGCCAGCAGTTTAAGGGGTCTCCCCTACAATGAGCAGTTCTTC

v_gene: TRBV19
d_gene: .
j_gene: TRBJ1-1
abundance: .
CDR3aa: CASSTFIGLESTEAFF
CDR3nt: TGTGCCAGTAGTACCTTTATTGGTTTAGAGAGCACTGAAGCTTTCTTT

v_gene: TRBV28
d_gene: .
j_gene: TRBJ2-5
abundance: .
CDR3aa: CASSKTGQETQYF
CDR3nt: TGTGCCAGCAGCAAAACAGGTCAAGAGACCCAGTACTTC

v_gene: TRBV4-2
d_gene: .
j_gene: TRBJ2-3
abundance: .
CDR3aa: CASSQEVAFSTDTQYF
CDR3nt: TGTGCCAGCAGCCAAGAAGTGGCCTTTAGCACAGATACGCAGTATTTT

v_gene: TRBV5-1
d_gene: TRBD1
j_gene: TRBJ1-6
abundance: .
CDR3aa: CASSPGQRLSSYNSPLHF
CDR3nt: TGCGCCAGCAGCCCGGGACAGCGCTTAAGCTCCTATAATTCACCCCTCCACTTT

v_gene: TRBV12-3/TRBV12-4
d_gene: .
j_gene: TRBJ2-7
abundance: .
CDR3aa: CASSFFGEQYF
CDR3nt: TGTGCCAGCAGTTTTTTCGGCGAGCAGTACTTC